This T cell receptor beta chain stems from a study of T cells in Graves' hyperthyroidism and ophthalmopathy. This clonotype was recorded a few times. Its antigen is undetermined. Whole-study findings and limits: A median around six months before onset, the model predicted ophthalmopathy.

From RNA transcripts, TCR beta CDR3 regions were amplified. First-round RT-PCR targeting the TCR CDR3 was performed with the HTBI primer set. TCRdb recomputed calls from the multiplex PCR reads with MiXCR, one row per CDR3 protein. Counted here are about 380,000 distinct CDR3 sequences, about 13% occurring once; the ten biggest clones make up less than 25%. V lost 0 bases and J lost 9, with 10 bases in between. This CDR3 is built from 13 residues. Per the germline V gene, CDR1 is SGHRS and CDR2 is YFSETQ. The hyperthyroidism was newly diagnosed and had lasted under 2 months; the patients were aged 18 to 65. Drawn at first hyperthyroidism diagnosis, the blood sample preceded any ophthalmopathy symptoms.

This chain connects TRBV5-1 to TRBJ2-1; the D gene is possibly TRBD2 (5 bases). This sequence originates from a man between 25 and 39 years old with Graves' hyperthyroidism that later progressed to Graves' ophthalmopathy. Source material: blood. CDR3 region: CASSLVGETEQFF. Here the CDR3 DNA reads TGCGCCAGCAGCTTGGTCGGGGAGACTGAGCAGTTCTTC.